The present T cell receptor (beta chain) was sequenced within a study of beta chain features in type 1 diabetes. As every portion of the isolated RNA was reverse transcribed, the sequencing read expressed TCRB transcripts. Clones were sequenced by immunoSEQ multiplex PCR, and TCRdb holds only the in-frame ones, with some missing. The sample lists 680,000 or so clones, 15% to 18% occurring once. This clone was picked up a small number of times. Antigen: not known. The same CDR3 is also encoded by other DNA sequences in this sample. Germline V lookup: CDR1 SGHRS, CDR2 YFSETQ. After removal of 4 bases from V and 5 bases from J, the junction contained 4 bases not matched to a gene. The CDR3 is 13 amino acids. The study, taken as a whole, reports: Within patients, naive, central memory and Treg TCRB repertoires seemed more similar than within healthy donors.

The TCR originated in a man between 18 and 35 years old in good health. V gene TRBV5-1 combines with J gene TRBJ2-7; 9 positions agree with TRBD1. Sequencing used naive CD4+ T cells from blood. The CDR3 coding sequence is TGCGCCAGCAGCGGGGGACAGGGTAACGAGCAGTACTTC. This gives the protein CASSGGQGNEQYF. The full variable domain, rest sourced from reference TRBV5-1 and TRBJ2-7, is KAGVTQTPRYLIKTRGQQVTLSCSPISGHRSVSWYQQTPGQGLQFLFEYFSETQRNKGNFPGRFSGRQFSNSRSEMNVSTLELGDSALYLCASSGGQGNEQYFGPGTRLTVT.